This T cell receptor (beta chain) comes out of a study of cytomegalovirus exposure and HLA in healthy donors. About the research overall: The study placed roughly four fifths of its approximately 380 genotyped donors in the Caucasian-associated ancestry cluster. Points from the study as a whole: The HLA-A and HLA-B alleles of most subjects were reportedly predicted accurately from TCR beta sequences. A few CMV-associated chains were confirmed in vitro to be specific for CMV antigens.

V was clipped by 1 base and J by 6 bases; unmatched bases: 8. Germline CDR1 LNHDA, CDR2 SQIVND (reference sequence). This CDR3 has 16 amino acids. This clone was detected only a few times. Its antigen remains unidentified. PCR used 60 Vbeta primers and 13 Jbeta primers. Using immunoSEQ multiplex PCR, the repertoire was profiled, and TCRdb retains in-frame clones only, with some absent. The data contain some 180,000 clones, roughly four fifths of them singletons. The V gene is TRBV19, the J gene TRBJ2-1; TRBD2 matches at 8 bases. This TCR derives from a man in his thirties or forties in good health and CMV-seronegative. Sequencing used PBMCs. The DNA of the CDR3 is TGTGCCAGTAGTATAGTCGTAGCGGGAAGACTCAATGAGCAGTTCTTC. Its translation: CASSIVVAGRLNEQFF.